Presented here are 3 T cell receptor beta chains from one specimen sequenced in a study of blood T cells in healthy people across ages. A second PCR, run for about 6 to 11 cycles, used a sample-barcoded 5' primer plus a J-beta primer mix. MiXCR, applied by TCRdb to the 5' RACE reads, yields one record per CDR3 protein. The sample lists over a million distinct CDR3 sequences; roughly 45% were seen once. The sequencing input was blood. The receptors originated from a woman in her sixties in good health.

This clonotype was seen only a few times. The V call is TRBV9, the J call TRBJ1-1; perhaps TRBD1 as D (6 bases). Germline CDR1 and CDR2: SGDLS and YYNGEE. The germline V and J ends were trimmed by 4 bases and 5 bases, with 18 bases remaining between them. The CDR3 covers 15 residues. CDR3 coding DNA: TGTGCCAGCAGCCCCCGAACAGGGATGGGGACTGAAGCTTTCTTT. Its translation: CASSPRTGMGTEAFF.

The rearrangement joins TRBV30 to TRBJ1-1; 9 nucleotides match TRBD1. V shed 3 bases, J shed 6 bases, and the junction held 11 bases outside the gene matches. Germline loops: CDR1 GTSNPN, CDR2 SVGIG (reference sequence). The CDR3 is made up of 15 amino acids. This chain's CDR3 is CAWRFLGQGSSEAFF. The CDR3 DNA reads TGTGCCTGGAGGTTTCTGGGACAGGGTTCTTCTGAAGCTTTCTTT.

In its sample, this clonotype was seen a few times. The V call is TRBV30, the J call TRBJ2-1, with 7 bases that match TRBD2. J lost 3 bases, V lost 3 bases, and 8 bases had no gene match. This CDR3 region has 15 residues. Germline values: CDR1 GTSNPN, CDR2 SVGIG (reference sequence). CDR3 loop: CAWSGGLRIYNEQFF. The CDR3 DNA is TGTGCCTGGAGCGGGGGACTAAGAATCTACAATGAGCAGTTCTTC.